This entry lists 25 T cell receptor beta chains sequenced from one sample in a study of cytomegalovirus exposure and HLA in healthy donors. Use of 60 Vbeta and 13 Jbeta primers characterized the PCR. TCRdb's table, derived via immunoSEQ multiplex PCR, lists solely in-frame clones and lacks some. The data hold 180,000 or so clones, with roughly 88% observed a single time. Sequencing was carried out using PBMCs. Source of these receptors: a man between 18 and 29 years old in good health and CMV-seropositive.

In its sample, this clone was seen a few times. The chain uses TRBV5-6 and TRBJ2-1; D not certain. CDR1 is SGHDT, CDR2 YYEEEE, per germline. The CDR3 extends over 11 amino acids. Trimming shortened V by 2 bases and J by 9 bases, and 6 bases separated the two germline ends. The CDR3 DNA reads TGTGCCAGCAGCTTTACTGTTGAGCAGTTCTTC. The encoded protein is CASSFTVEQFF.

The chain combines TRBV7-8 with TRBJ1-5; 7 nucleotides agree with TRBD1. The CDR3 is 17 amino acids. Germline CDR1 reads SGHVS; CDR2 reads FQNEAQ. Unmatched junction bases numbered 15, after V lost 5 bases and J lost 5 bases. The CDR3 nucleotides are TGTGCCAGCAGCCCCACGCCCAGACAGGGTTCCCATCAGCCCCAGCATTTT. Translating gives CASSPTPRQGSHQPQHF. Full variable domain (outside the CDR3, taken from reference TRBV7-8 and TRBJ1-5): GAGVSQSPRYKVAKRGQDVALRCDPISGHVSLFWYQQALGQGPEFLTYFQNEAQLDKSGLPSDRFFAERPEGSVSTLKIQRTQQEDSAVYLCASSPTPRQGSHQPQHFGDGTRLSIL.

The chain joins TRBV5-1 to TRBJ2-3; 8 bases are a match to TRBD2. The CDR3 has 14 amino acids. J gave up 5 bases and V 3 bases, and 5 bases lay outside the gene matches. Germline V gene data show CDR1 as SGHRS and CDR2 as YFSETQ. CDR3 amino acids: CASSSSGGQDTQYF. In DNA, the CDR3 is TGCGCCAGCAGCTCTTCGGGGGGGCAAGATACGCAGTATTTT.

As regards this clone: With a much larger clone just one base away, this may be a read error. In DNA, the CDR3 is TGTGCCAGCACTGCCGGGACAGGGGGCTACGAGCAGTACTTC. Protein product: CASTAGTGGYEQYF. The chain links TRBV18 to TRBJ2-7; 11 positions agree with TRBD1. Germline loops: CDR1 KGHSH, CDR2 LQKENI. With 8 bases clipped from V and 3 bases from J, the junction kept 6 bases outside the gene matches. The CDR3 sequence is 14 residues long.

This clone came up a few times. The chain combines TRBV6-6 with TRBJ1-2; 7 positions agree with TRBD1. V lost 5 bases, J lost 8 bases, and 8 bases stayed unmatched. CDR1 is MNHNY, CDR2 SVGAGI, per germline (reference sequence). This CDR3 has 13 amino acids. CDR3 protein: CASSGHRGRGYTF. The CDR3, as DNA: TGTGCCAGCAGTGGCCACAGGGGTCGGGGCTACACCTTC.

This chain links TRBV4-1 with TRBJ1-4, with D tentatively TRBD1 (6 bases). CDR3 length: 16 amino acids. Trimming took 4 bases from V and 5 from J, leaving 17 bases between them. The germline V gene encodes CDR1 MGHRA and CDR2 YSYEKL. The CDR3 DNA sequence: TGCGCCAGCAGCCTGTCACGGGGGGCTAGAAATGAAAAACTGTTTTTT. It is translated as CASSLSRGARNEKLFF.

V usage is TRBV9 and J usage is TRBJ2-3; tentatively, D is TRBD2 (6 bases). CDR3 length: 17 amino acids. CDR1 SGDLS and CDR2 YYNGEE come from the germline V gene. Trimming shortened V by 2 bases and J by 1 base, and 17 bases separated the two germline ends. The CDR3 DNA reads TGTGCCAGCAGCGTGACGTCGACTAGTTGGGGCACAGATACGCAGTATTTT. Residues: CASSVTSTSWGTDTQYF.

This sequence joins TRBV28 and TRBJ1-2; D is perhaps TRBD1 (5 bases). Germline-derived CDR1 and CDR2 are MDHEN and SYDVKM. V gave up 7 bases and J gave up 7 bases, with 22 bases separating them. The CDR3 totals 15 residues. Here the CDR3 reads CASIKGAGSALGYTF. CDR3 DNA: TGTGCCAGCATTAAAGGGGCGGGGAGTGCTCTTGGCTACACCTTC.

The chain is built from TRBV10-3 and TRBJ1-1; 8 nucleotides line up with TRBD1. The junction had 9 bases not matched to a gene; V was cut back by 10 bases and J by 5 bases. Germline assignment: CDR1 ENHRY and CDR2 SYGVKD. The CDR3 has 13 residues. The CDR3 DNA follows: TGTGCCAGCAAGGGACAGGAAGGAACTGAAGCTTTCTTT. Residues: CASKGQEGTEAFF.

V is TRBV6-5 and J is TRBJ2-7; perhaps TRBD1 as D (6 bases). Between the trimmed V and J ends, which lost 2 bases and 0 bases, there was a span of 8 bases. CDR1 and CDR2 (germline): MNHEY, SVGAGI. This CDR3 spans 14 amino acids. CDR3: CASSYVQGSYEQYF. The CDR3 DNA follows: TGTGCCAGCAGTTACGTACAGGGCTCCTACGAGCAGTACTTC.

CDR3 sequence (DNA): TGTGCCAGTAGAGGTAGCGGGGTAACCGGGGAGCTGTTTTTT. It yields the protein CASRGSGVTGELFF. This chain connects TRBV19 to TRBJ2-2; 8 nucleotides agree with TRBD2. Germline V CDR1 and CDR2: LNHDA, SQIVND (reference sequence). V shed 6 bases, J shed 5 bases, and the junction held 5 bases outside the gene matches. The CDR3 covers 14 residues.

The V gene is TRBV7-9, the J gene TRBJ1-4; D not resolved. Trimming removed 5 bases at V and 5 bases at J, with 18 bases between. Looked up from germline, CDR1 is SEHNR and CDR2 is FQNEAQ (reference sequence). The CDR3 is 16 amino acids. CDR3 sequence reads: CASSRVGGALNEKLFF. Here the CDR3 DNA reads TGTGCCAGCAGCCGGGTAGGAGGTGCCTTGAATGAAAAACTGTTTTTT. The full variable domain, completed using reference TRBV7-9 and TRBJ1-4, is DTGVSQNPRHKITKRGQNVTFRCDPISEHNRLYWYRQTLGQGPEFLTYFQNEAQLEKSRLLSDRFSAERPKGSFSTLEIQRTEQGDSAMYLCASSRVGGALNEKLFFGSGTQLSVL.

The CDR3 sequence: CASSLSALSYNEQFF. The DNA for the CDR3 is TGTGCCAGCAGCTTGAGCGCCCTCTCCTACAATGAGCAGTTCTTC. The rearrangement uses TRBV7-9 and TRBJ2-1; the D is unclear. The germline V and J ends were trimmed by 3 bases and 0 bases, with 9 bases remaining between them. Looked up from germline, CDR1 is SEHNR and CDR2 is FQNEAQ (reference sequence). This CDR3 has 15 residues.

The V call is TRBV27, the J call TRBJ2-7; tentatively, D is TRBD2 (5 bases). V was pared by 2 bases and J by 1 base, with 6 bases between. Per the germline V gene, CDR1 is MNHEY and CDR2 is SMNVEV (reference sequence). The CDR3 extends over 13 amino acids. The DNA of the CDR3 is TGTGCCAGCAGTTTACGGGATTCCTACGAGCAGTACTTC. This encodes CASSLRDSYEQYF.

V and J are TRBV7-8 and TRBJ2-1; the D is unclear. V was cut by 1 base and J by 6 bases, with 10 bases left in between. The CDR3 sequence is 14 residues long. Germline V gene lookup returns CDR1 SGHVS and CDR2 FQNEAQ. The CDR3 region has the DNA TGTGCCAGCAGCTTAGTTCGGCTAGGCAATGAGCAGTTCTTC. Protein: CASSLVRLGNEQFF.

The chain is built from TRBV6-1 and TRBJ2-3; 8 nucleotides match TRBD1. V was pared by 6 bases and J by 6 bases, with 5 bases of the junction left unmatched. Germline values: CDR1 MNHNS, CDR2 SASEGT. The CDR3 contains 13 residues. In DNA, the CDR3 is TGTGCCAGCAGCCAGGGGGCGCGGGATACGCAGTATTTT. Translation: CASSQGARDTQYF.

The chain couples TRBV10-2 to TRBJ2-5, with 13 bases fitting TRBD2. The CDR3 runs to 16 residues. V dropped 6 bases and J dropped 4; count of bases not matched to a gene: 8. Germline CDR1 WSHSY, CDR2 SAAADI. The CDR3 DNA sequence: TGCGCCAGCAGGGAGACTAGCGGGGGGCCAGGAGAGACCCAGTACTTC. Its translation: CASRETSGGPGETQYF.

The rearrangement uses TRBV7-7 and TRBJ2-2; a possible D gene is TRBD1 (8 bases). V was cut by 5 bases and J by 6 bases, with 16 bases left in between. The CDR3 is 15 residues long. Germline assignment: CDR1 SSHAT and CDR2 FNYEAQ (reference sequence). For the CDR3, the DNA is TGTGCCAGCAGCAAACAGGGGGGGCTTTCCGGGGAGCTGTTTTTT. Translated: CASSKQGGLSGELFF.

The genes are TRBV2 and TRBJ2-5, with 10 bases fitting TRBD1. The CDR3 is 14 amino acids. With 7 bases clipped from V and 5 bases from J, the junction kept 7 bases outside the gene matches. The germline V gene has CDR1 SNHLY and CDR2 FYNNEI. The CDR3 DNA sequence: TGTGCCAGCACTCGACAGGGGGCGGGTGAGACCCAGTACTTC. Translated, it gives CASTRQGAGETQYF.

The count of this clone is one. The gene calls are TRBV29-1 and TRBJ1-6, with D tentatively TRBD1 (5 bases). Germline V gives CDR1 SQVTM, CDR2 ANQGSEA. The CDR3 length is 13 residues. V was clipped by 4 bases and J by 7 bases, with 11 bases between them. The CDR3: CSVGWGVNSPLHF. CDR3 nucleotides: TGCAGCGTTGGGTGGGGGGTCAATTCACCCCTCCACTTT. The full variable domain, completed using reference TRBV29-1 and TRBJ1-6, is SAVISQKPSRDICQRGTSLTIQCQVDSQVTMMFWYRQQPGQSLTLIATANQGSEATYESGFVIDKFPISRPNLTFSTLTVSNMSPEDSSIYLCSVGWGVNSPLHFGNGTRLTVT.

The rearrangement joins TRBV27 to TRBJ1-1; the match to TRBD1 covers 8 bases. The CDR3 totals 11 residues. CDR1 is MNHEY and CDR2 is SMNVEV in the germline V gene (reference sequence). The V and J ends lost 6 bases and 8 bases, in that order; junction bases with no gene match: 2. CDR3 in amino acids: CASRRTGEAFF. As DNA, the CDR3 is TGTGCCAGCAGAAGGACAGGGGAAGCTTTCTTT.

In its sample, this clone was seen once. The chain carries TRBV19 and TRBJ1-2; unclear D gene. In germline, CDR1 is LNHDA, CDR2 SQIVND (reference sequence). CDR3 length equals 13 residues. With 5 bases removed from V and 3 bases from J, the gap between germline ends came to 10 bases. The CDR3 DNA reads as TGTGCCAGTAGTCCAGGATCGGACTATGGCTACACCTTC. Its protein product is CASSPGSDYGYTF.

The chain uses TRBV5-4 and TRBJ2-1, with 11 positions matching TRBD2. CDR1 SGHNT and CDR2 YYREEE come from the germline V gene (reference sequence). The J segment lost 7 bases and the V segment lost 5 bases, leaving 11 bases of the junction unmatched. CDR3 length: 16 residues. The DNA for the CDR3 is TGTGCCAGCAGACTGATCTTAGCGGGGGGGCATAATGAGCAGTTCTTC. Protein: CASRLILAGGHNEQFF.

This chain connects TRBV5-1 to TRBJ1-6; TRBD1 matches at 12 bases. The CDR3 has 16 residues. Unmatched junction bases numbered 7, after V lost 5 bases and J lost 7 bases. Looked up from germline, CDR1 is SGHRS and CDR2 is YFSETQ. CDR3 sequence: CASRPGQGARNSPLHF. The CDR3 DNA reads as TGCGCCAGCAGACCGGGACAGGGGGCGAGGAATTCACCCCTCCACTTT.

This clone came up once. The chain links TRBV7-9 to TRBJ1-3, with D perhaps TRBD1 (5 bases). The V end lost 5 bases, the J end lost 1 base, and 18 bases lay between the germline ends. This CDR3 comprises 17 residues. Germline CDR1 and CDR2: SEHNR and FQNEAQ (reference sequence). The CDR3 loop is CASSPSGQGWSGNTIYF. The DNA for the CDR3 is TGTGCCAGCAGCCCATCCGGGCAGGGTTGGTCTGGAAACACCATATATTTT.